The 24 T cell receptor beta chains reported below all come from one sample, sequenced in a study of CXCR3-negative and CXCR3-positive naive CD8 T cells. Libraries were UMI-labeled 5' RACE TRB cDNA. TCRdb re-called the 5' RACE reads and gives one entry per CDR3 protein, without DNA. The repertoire shows around 96,000 distinct CDR3 sequences; the top ten hold approximately 1.5%. The sequenced material came from naive CXCR3- CD8+ T cells from blood. Subset described: CD45RO-CCR7+CD27+CD95- naive CD8+ T cells lacking CXCR3 (TNR3-). These TCRs come from a human donor in good health. Some clones in this sample may be carry-over from other donors' samples.

This sequence joins TRBV2 and TRBJ2-1; TCRdb's D call, TRBD2, is unchecked because there is no DNA. This CDR3 has 14 residues. Germline values: CDR1 SNHLY, CDR2 FYNNEI. The CDR3 sequence: CASSEGAFSGEQFF.

The chain couples TRBV10-2 to TRBJ1-1. Germline values: CDR1 WSHSY, CDR2 SAAADI. The CDR3 runs to 13 residues. The CDR3 is CASSLGGETQAFF.

CDR3 loop: CASSPEWTLLEQYF. V usage is TRBV7-9 and J usage is TRBJ2-7. The CDR3 sequence is 14 residues long. Germline V gene data show CDR1 as SEHNR and CDR2 as FQNEAQ (reference sequence).

V is TRBV29-1 and J is TRBJ2-7; checking the TCRdb D call of TRBD1 is not possible without DNA. The CDR3 totals 12 residues. CDR1 SQVTM and CDR2 ANQGSEA come from the germline V gene. CDR3 sequence reads: CSVQGEGYEQYF.

The gene calls are TRBV7-8 and TRBJ2-2; TCRdb calls TRBD1, which cannot be checked without DNA. The germline CDR1 and CDR2 sequences are SGHVS and FQNEAQ. This CDR3 has 13 amino acids. The CDR3 loop is CANRGLNTGELFF.

The CDR3 region is CASSLAAPLAGFENEQFF. The chain has TRBV11-2 and TRBJ2-1; TCRdb's D call, TRBD2, is unchecked because there is no DNA. This CDR3 has 18 residues. The germline V gene encodes CDR1 SGHAT and CDR2 FQNNGV. The whole variable domain, remainder taken from reference TRBV11-2 and TRBJ2-1, is EAGVAQSPRYKIIEKRQSVAFWCNPISGHATLYWYQQILGQGPKLLIQFQNNGVVDDSQLPKDRFSAERLKGVDSTLKIQPAKLEDSAVYLCASSLAAPLAGFENEQFFGPGTRLTVL.

The V call is TRBV2, the J call TRBJ1-5; the D gene TCRdb calls, TRBD1, cannot be checked with no DNA. Germline lookup yields CDR1 SNHLY and CDR2 FYNNEI. This CDR3 region has 13 residues. CDR3 sequence reads: CASSWTDNQPQHF.

The rearrangement uses TRBV7-9 and TRBJ2-5; there is no DNA to check the TCRdb D call of TRBD1. The length of the CDR3 is 16 residues. Looked up from germline, CDR1 is SEHNR and CDR2 is FQNEAQ (reference sequence). CDR3 sequence: CASSPRDRGSQETQYF.

V usage is TRBV6-6 and J usage is TRBJ2-2. This CDR3 contains 14 residues. The germline CDR1 and CDR2 sequences are MNHNY and SVGAGI (reference sequence). The CDR3: CASRGSENTGELFF.

The rearrangement links TRBV27 to TRBJ2-7; the TCRdb call, TRBD1, lacks DNA for checking. The germline gives CDR1 MNHEY, CDR2 SMNVEV (reference sequence). The CDR3 runs to 13 residues. The CDR3 region is CASSLGEGYEQYF.

The gene calls are TRBV5-1 and TRBJ2-7; TCRdb outputs TRBD2, but without DNA this stays unchecked. Germline lookup yields CDR1 SGHRS and CDR2 YFSETQ. The CDR3 is made up of 13 amino acids. This chain's CDR3 is CASSTGPAYEQCF.

The J gene is TRBJ2-7, the V gene TRBV11-3. This CDR3 is built from 13 residues. Germline CDR1 SGHNT, CDR2 YENEEA. The CDR3 is CASSYGRTYEQYF.

V usage is TRBV7-6 and J usage is TRBJ2-2; TCRdb's D call, TRBD2, is unchecked because there is no DNA. The CDR3 consists of 14 residues. Germline V gene sequence: CDR1 SGHVS, CDR2 FNYEAQ. CDR3 in amino acids: CASSTGLITGELFF.

The chain carries TRBV12-3 or TRBV12-4 and TRBJ2-1. This CDR3 comprises 16 residues. Here the CDR3 reads CASSPSVLGSYNEQFF.

J is TRBJ2-5 and V is TRBV7-9. The V gene's germline CDR1 is SEHNR and CDR2 FQNEAQ (reference sequence). This CDR3 contains 14 residues. The CDR3 protein is CASSPSGAQETQYF.

J is TRBJ2-7 and V is TRBV28. The CDR3 runs to 13 residues. Per the germline V gene, CDR1 is MDHEN and CDR2 is SYDVKM. CDR3 residues: CASSFQSSYEQYF.

The rearrangement joins TRBV7-9 to TRBJ2-7. Per the germline V gene, CDR1 is SEHNR and CDR2 is FQNEAQ (reference sequence). This CDR3 is 15 amino acids long. Here the CDR3 reads CASSLVLGRAYEQYF.

This chain links TRBV29-1 with TRBJ2-1; TCRdb calls TRBD1, which cannot be checked without DNA. Germline values: CDR1 SQVTM, CDR2 ANQGSEA. The CDR3 consists of 15 residues. This chain's CDR3 is CSVDFRDVPYNEQFF.

This chain links TRBV14 with TRBJ2-3. The CDR3 totals 13 residues. Germline V gene data show CDR1 as SGHDN and CDR2 as FVKESK. The CDR3 region is CASSLFYADTQYF.

This sequence joins TRBV28 and TRBJ1-5. Germline assignment: CDR1 MDHEN and CDR2 SYDVKM. CDR3 length: 11 residues. The CDR3 is CASSYGEPQHF.

This CDR3 reads CASSQDLGAQGYTF. V is TRBV3-1 and J is TRBJ1-2; TCRdb lists TRBD1, though no DNA is available to test this call. The CDR3 totals 14 residues. CDR1 is LGHDT, CDR2 YNNKEL, per germline (reference sequence).

The rearrangement joins TRBV12-3 or TRBV12-4 to TRBJ2-5; TCRdb indicates TRBD1, and absent DNA this call remains unverified. This CDR3 has 17 amino acids. The CDR3: CASSFPGGGPDQETQYF.

The genes are TRBV4-1 and TRBJ2-2; TCRdb's assignment of TRBD1 cannot be checked, as there is no DNA. Germline values: CDR1 MGHRA, CDR2 YSYEKL. The CDR3 runs to 15 residues. CDR3 residues: CASSQVPGGTGELFF.

The chain carries TRBV5-5 and TRBJ2-1; TCRdb returns TRBD2, unconfirmable since there is no DNA. CDR1 is SGHKS, CDR2 YYEKEE, per germline (reference sequence). The CDR3 sequence is 19 residues long. CDR3 loop: CASSWRLAGDPGPYNEQFF.